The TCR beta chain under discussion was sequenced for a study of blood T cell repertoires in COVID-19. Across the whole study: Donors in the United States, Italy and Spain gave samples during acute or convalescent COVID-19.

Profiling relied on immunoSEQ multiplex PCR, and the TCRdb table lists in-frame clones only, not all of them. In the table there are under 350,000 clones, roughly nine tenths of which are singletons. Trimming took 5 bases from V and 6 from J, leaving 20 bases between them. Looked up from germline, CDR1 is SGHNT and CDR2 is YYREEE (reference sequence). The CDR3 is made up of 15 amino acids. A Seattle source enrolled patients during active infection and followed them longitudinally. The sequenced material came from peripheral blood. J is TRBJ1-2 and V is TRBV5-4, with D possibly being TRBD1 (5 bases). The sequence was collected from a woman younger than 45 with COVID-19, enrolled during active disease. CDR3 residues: CASRDRKGPRDGYTF. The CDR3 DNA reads TGTGCCAGCAGGGATCGGAAGGGGCCGCGCGATGGCTACACCTTC.